Shown below are 4 T cell receptor beta chains from a single sample sequenced in a study of blood T cells in healthy people across ages. A second about 7 to 11 cycle PCR used barcoded and J-beta primers. TCRdb analysed the 5' RACE reads with MiXCR anew, one entry per CDR3 protein. The profile shows roughly 800,000 distinct CDR3 sequences, roughly 53% of them singletons. The specimen was blood. The receptors originated from a man aged 80 or over in good health.

The chain carries TRBV3-1 and TRBJ2-1, with a tentative D call TRBD2 (5 bases). The DNA matches TRBJ2-7 better at its end, which makes the J call doubtful. CDR1 and CDR2 (germline): LGHDT, YNNKEL (reference sequence). This CDR3 has 17 amino acids. CDR3 residues: CASSQESGSLKIYEQYF. DNA for the CDR3: TGTGCCAGCAGCCAAGAATCGGGGTCACTTAAGATTTACGAGCAGTACTTC.

This clonotype was recorded a few times. The rearrangement links TRBV2 to TRBJ2-5; D might be TRBD2 (6 bases). V was trimmed by 3 bases and J by 2 bases, leaving 7 bases between them. CDR1 SNHLY and CDR2 FYNNEI come from the germline V gene. CDR3 size: 13 residues. The CDR3 spells CASSDGSQETQYF. As DNA, the CDR3 is TGTGCCAGCAGTGACGGGAGTCAAGAGACCCAGTACTTC.

This rearrangement joins TRBV9 to TRBJ2-1; TRBD2 matches 8 bases. Trimming took 3 bases from V and 7 from J; bases not matched to a gene: 9. This CDR3 is built from 15 residues. CDR1 and CDR2 (germline): SGDLS, YYNGEE. The chain's CDR3 is CASSAGGGGGNEQFF. The CDR3 DNA sequence: TGTGCCAGCAGCGCCGGGGGGGGAGGAGGGAATGAGCAGTTCTTC.

This clonotype was seen only a few times. The chain links TRBV7-9 to TRBJ1-6; D gene unclear. The germline V and J ends were trimmed by 5 bases and 7 bases, with 15 bases remaining between them. From germline, CDR1 is SEHNR and CDR2 FQNEAQ (reference sequence). This CDR3 spans 15 amino acids. The CDR3 is CASSGTGEGNSPLHF. Here the CDR3 DNA reads TGTGCCAGCAGCGGTACTGGGGAAGGGAATTCACCCCTCCACTTT.